What follows is one T cell receptor (beta chain) and its context. The data were taken from a study of blood T cell repertoires in COVID-19. About the research overall: The study drew acute and convalescent COVID-19 samples from the United States, Italy and Spain. From T cells, B-cell-depleted T cells, or PBMCs came the material, which was cDNA or gDNA.

In the original analysis: Amplified reference gene primers provided the basis for estimating nucleated cell counts. Libraries were prepared by immunoSEQ multiplex PCR; TCRdb keeps only in-frame clonotypes and omits some of them. That table gives V, J and clone size, and the DNA gave D and trimming. The sample lists roughly 100,000 clones, roughly 89% occurring once. This CDR3 region has 12 residues. Germline V CDR1 and CDR2: SEHNR, FQNEAQ (reference sequence). V was trimmed by 5 bases and J by 5 bases, leaving 9 bases between them. Material for sequencing was peripheral blood. The receptor was derived from a woman older than 75 in a cohort sampled during active COVID-19. The J gene is TRBJ2-5, the V gene TRBV7-9; D remains unclear. The CDR3 protein is CASSVVFETQYF. The CDR3, as DNA: TGTGCCAGCAGCGTAGTATTCGAGACCCAGTACTTC.